This TCR beta chain was observed in a study of beta chain features in type 1 diabetes (dated 2018 in TCRdb). Turning to the overall study: Patients and healthy donors did not differ in mean age, gender distribution, total cell number or subset yield. A total of 85 million to 140 million sorted cells were examined across all samples, and a strong correlation was observed between cell number per subset and RNA yield. In the study, TCRB repertoires of sorted circulating CD4+ T cell subsets from recently diagnosed type 1 diabetes patients were compared with those of matched healthy donors. Regulatory and stem cell-like memory subsets were obtained from only 8 patients and roughly 8 healthy donors, while naive and central memory subsets were obtained from all 28 donors.

All of the isolated RNA was reverse transcribed with the High Capacity cDNA Reverse Transcription Kit, so expressed TCRB transcripts were sequenced. Naive, central memory and regulatory T cell samples underwent deep immunoSEQ sequencing, averaging roughly 3.3 million total reads per sample. Sorted cells were lysed in RLT buffer, and RNA was extracted using DNase-treated RNeasy Micro or Mini kits according to cell number. To prevent cross-contamination, every cell subset was processed on its own, while patient and healthy donor samples were processed together. The immunoSEQ multiplex PCR was used to amplify TCRB sequences from cDNA, generating 87-bp fragments that spanned the CDR3 region. Sequencing of the amplicons was done on the Illumina HiSeq platform. The paper's processing steps were these. PCR bias was computationally corrected using synthetic template baselines, reads within Hamming distance 2 were collapsed, and singletons that could not be merged were discarded. Reads were aligned to IMGT to assign V, D and J genes, CDR3 length, and insertions or deletions at six rearrangement sites. Within each subset, clonotype counts were normalized to sorted cell number, and only after that were true diversity and Gini coefficients computed with the tcR R package. The overlap coefficient, calculated on TCRB nucleotide sequences, was used to measure repertoire sharing. Out-of-frame TCRB sequences from naive cells were analyzed to stand in for the pre-selection repertoire. TCRdb stores this immuneACCESS table with in-frame sequences only. Part of the clones is absent; in the studies checked, under half of the shortfall reflects unresolved V genes, and no reason is known for the rest. V and J calls and clone size are copied from that table; D and trimming were computed from the DNA. This sample comprises around 600,000 clones, roughly 12% of them detected only once. The ten largest make up more than 0.1% of the sample.

Each donor gave one peripheral blood draw, roughly 0.12 L on average, collected into heparinised tubes. A BD FACSAria II and a panel including CD45RO, CCR7, CD25, CD127, CD95 and CD27 were used to sort naive, central memory, regulatory and stem cell-like memory CD4+ T cells. Every sorted population had a purity above 95%. Right away, PBMCs were isolated by Lymphoprep density gradient centrifugation and were stained directly, with no culture step. To minimize batch effects, samples were stained and sorted in pairs, one healthy donor with one patient per experiment. V and J lose 2 bases and 5 bases, and a span of 4 bases separates them. Reading the germline V gene gives CDR1 SGHRS and CDR2 YFSETQ. The CDR3 has 11 amino acids, counting the end cysteine and phenylalanine. Just the 33-base CDR3 DNA is kept, in frame starting at base 1. What the study reported, not specific to this receptor: At VDJ recombination sites, patients with type 1 diabetes made fewer insertions and deleted more nucleotides, a pattern implying thymic rearrangement abnormalities. Naive, central memory and regulatory TCRB repertoires appeared more similar among patients than among healthy donors. Because cDNA was sequenced instead of genomic DNA, activated cells with high expression could be over-represented, although the groups did not differ in activation or CD3 levels. A moderate but significant shortening of TCRB CDR3 length was observed in type 1 diabetes patients in all four CD4+ subsets. Only small numbers of individuals were included in the HLA sub-analyses, which left unresolved whether HLA type had any influence on TCRB rearrangement. PCR may preferentially amplify shorter templates, but because patient and control samples were amplified and corrected together, any resulting skew would affect both groups equally.

There are a few counts of this clone. Its antigen remains undetermined. Base qualities are missing; no much larger clone stands one base away. The TCR originated in a man in his thirties or forties with type 1 diabetes. Sequenced: naive CD4+ T cells from blood. This specimen's cell subset or site label, per the study, means: true naive CD4+ T cells. The chain is assembled from TRBV5-1 and TRBJ2-5, with the identity of the D gene unclear. The CDR3 region has the sequence CASSFFETQYF. Read as DNA, the sequence is TGCGCCAGCAGCTTTTTCGAGACCCAGTACTTC.